This passage covers 20 T cell receptor beta chains from one sample sequenced in a study of beta chain features in type 1 diabetes (dated by TCRdb to the late 2010s). The library came from the immunoSEQ multiplex PCR assay. All of the isolated RNA was reverse transcribed with the High Capacity cDNA Reverse Transcription Kit, so expressed TCRB transcripts were sequenced. Here the immuneACCESS table is served through TCRdb, limited to in-frame sequences with V and J called. Missing clones are a known gap in these copies; in checked studies unresolved V genes cover under half, and the rest lacks a known reason. For this sample there are about 140,000 clones; about 9.7% appear just once. Together, the top ten hold almost 0.65% of the sample. Sequencing used central memory CD4+ T cells from blood. Source of these receptors: a woman aged 40 to 50 in good health.

This clone has at least ten counts. The chain combines TRBV7-2 with TRBJ2-3; 9 nucleotides line up with TRBD2. Unmatched junction bases numbered 5, after V lost 3 bases and J lost 1 base. Looked up from germline, CDR1 is SGHTA and CDR2 is FQGNSA. The CDR3 contains 16 residues. Written as DNA, the CDR3 is TGTGCCAGCAGCTTTCTTCCTAGCGGGGGCACAGATACGCAGTATTTT. It specifies CASSFLPSGGTDTQYF.

This clone was seen a few times. The chain has TRBV7-9 and TRBJ2-3, with TRBD2 matching over 14 bases. The CDR3 runs to 16 residues. The V segment lost 4 bases and the J segment 5 bases; nucleotides outside the gene matches: 5. CDR1 SEHNR and CDR2 FQNEAQ come from the germline V gene (reference sequence). CDR3 in amino acids: CASSSSGTSGGDTQYF. CDR3 coding DNA: TGTGCCAGCAGCTCCTCCGGGACTAGCGGGGGAGATACGCAGTATTTT.

The chain employs TRBV11-2 and TRBJ2-3; TRBD2 agrees at 8 bases. Trimming at V came to 5 bases and at J to 1 base, leaving 8 bases not matched to a gene. Germline CDR1 is SGHAT and CDR2 is FQNNGV. This CDR3 spans 16 amino acids. This chain's CDR3 is CASSPEPGGGTDTQYF. The CDR3 DNA reads as TGTGCCAGCAGCCCTGAGCCGGGGGGGGGCACAGATACGCAGTATTTT.

This clone has ten or more counts. The chain recombines TRBV9 with TRBJ1-5; D ambiguous. This CDR3 is 12 amino acids long. V lost 7 bases and J lost 0, with 5 bases in between. Germline V gene lookup returns CDR1 SGDLS and CDR2 YYNGEE. The CDR3 protein is CASGDSNQPQHF. The CDR3 coding sequence is TGTGCCAGCGGAGATAGCAATCAGCCCCAGCATTTT.

The chain is built from TRBV19 and TRBJ2-5; 9 bases align to TRBD1. The CDR3 sequence is 14 residues long. V shed 5 bases, J shed 2 bases, and the junction held 3 bases outside the gene matches. Germline loops: CDR1 LNHDA, CDR2 SQIVND (reference sequence). The CDR3 loop reads CASSVGQGQETQYF. The CDR3 bases are TGTGCCAGTAGTGTGGGACAGGGACAAGAGACCCAGTACTTC. Full variable domain (outside the CDR3, taken from reference TRBV19 and TRBJ2-5): DGGITQSPKYLFRKEGQNVTLSCEQNLNHDAMYWYRQDPGQGLRLIYYSQIVNDFQKGDIAEGYSVSREKKESFPLTVTSAQKNPTAFYLCASSVGQGQETQYFGPGTRLLVL.

This chain uses TRBV5-1 with TRBJ2-5, with 10 positions matching TRBD1. This CDR3 comprises 16 residues. The germline CDR1 and CDR2 sequences are SGHRS and YFSETQ. V lost 2 bases to trimming and J lost 4 bases; unmatched junction nucleotides: 8. CDR3 in amino acids: CASSFSGTGVVETQYF. CDR3 DNA: TGCGCCAGCAGCTTTTCGGGGACAGGGGTTGTAGAGACCCAGTACTTC.

This clone has more than one count but fewer than ten. The chain has TRBV7-2 and TRBJ1-1, with D maybe TRBD1 (5 bases). This CDR3 has 12 amino acids. Germline loops: CDR1 SGHTA, CDR2 FQGNSA. V lost 11 bases to trimming and J lost 10 bases, with 20 bases between them. The CDR3 nucleotides read TGTGCCCCAACCGACGCCCAGGGTGCAGCTTTCTTT. Its protein is CAPTDAQGAAFF.

This clone has just a few counts. The gene calls are TRBV4-3 and TRBJ1-6; 7 nucleotides align to TRBD1. Germline V gene data show CDR1 as LGHNA and CDR2 as YSLEER. CDR3 length equals 15 residues. Trimming at V came to 7 bases and at J to 10 bases, leaving 13 bases not matched to a gene. CDR3 in amino acids: CASNRNRDRPSPLHF. In nucleotides, the CDR3 is TGCGCCAGCAACCGAAACCGGGACAGACCCTCACCCCTCCACTTT.

The rearrangement links TRBV5-6 to TRBJ2-1; no clear D gene. Germline V gene lookup returns CDR1 SGHDT and CDR2 YYEEEE. The length of the CDR3 is 11 residues. Trimming left V 3 bases short and J 5 bases short, with 3 bases between. CDR3 sequence: CASSSDNEQFF. The DNA of the CDR3 is TGTGCCAGCAGCTCAGACAATGAGCAGTTCTTC.

The J gene is TRBJ2-2, the V gene TRBV7-6; TRBD1 matches at 8 bases. Germline values: CDR1 SGHVS, CDR2 FNYEAQ. The CDR3 length is 15 residues. V lost 3 bases to trimming and J lost 1 base; unmatched junction nucleotides: 1. This CDR3 reads CASSFDRGNTGELFF. The CDR3 DNA is TGTGCCAGCAGCTTCGACAGGGGGAACACCGGGGAGCTGTTTTTT.

This clone turned up a few times. The CDR3 loop is CASSPRARTGDGEKLFF. DNA of the CDR3: TGTGCCAGCAGCCCTCGAGCTCGGACAGGGGATGGTGAAAAACTGTTTTTT. The rearrangement links TRBV7-2 to TRBJ1-4, with 9 bases that match TRBD1. This CDR3 spans 17 amino acids. CDR1 SGHTA and CDR2 FQGNSA come from the germline V gene. V lost 5 bases to trimming and J lost 7 bases; unmatched junction nucleotides: 14.

The J gene is TRBJ1-2, the V gene TRBV27, with 7 positions matching TRBD1. The germline V gene has CDR1 MNHEY and CDR2 SMNVEV (reference sequence). The CDR3 consists of 17 residues. J lost 6 bases, V lost 2 bases, and 15 bases had no gene match. The CDR3 DNA reads TGTGCCAGCAGTTTAGGGTACAGGGGAAGAATGGTAAATGGCTACACCTTC. Amino acid sequence: CASSLGYRGRMVNGYTF.

Many counts were recorded for this clone. The chain recombines TRBV7-2 with TRBJ2-7, with no clear D. The germline V gene has CDR1 SGHTA and CDR2 FQGNSA. This CDR3 region has 12 residues. Between the trimmed V and J ends, which lost 3 bases and 2 bases, there was a span of 5 bases. The CDR3 DNA is TGTGCCAGCAGCTTTATTACCTACGAGCAGTACTTC. Amino acid sequence: CASSFITYEQYF.

The chain has TRBV19 and TRBJ1-6; weak D call: TRBD1 (5 bases). Germline-derived CDR1 and CDR2 are LNHDA and SQIVND (reference sequence). V lost 7 bases and J 7 bases, leaving 20 bases between the germline ends. The CDR3 runs to 16 residues. CDR3 nucleotides: TGTGCCAGTAACCTGAATCCAAGGGGAACCAATTCACCCCTCCACTTT. It codes for CASNLNPRGTNSPLHF.

This clone occurred a few times. CDR3 sequence (DNA): TGCGCCAGCAGGGGCCCCGGACAGGGCTACACCTTC. This translates into CASRGPGQGYTF. V gene TRBV10-2 combines with J gene TRBJ1-2; weak D call: TRBD1 (6 bases). Trimming removed 6 bases at V and 8 bases at J, with 13 bases between. There are 12 residues in the CDR3. Germline assignment: CDR1 WSHSY and CDR2 SAAADI.

This clone was counted a few times. The J gene is TRBJ2-5, the V gene TRBV5-1; the D gene is possibly TRBD1 (6 bases). The ends were cut back, 4 bases at V and 4 bases at J, with 23 bases in the middle. Germline values: CDR1 SGHRS, CDR2 YFSETQ. This CDR3 contains 17 residues. The CDR3 nucleotides are TGCGCCAGCAGCCTCAGGGAACGCACGACAGGTGGAGAGACCCAGTACTTC. It translates to CASSLRERTTGGETQYF.

The chain carries TRBV18 and TRBJ2-7; possibly TRBD1 for D (5 bases). Between the trimmed V and J ends, which lost 4 bases and 6 bases, there was a span of 10 bases. From germline, CDR1 is KGHSH and CDR2 LQKENI. The CDR3 runs to 12 residues. CDR3 amino acids: CASSHRLSEQYF. CDR3 bases: TGTGCCAGCTCACACAGGCTGTCCGAGCAGTACTTC.

The genes are TRBV4-2 and TRBJ2-3, with TRBD2 matching 12 bases. The CDR3 is made up of 15 amino acids. The V and J ends lost 4 bases and 4 bases, in that order; junction bases with no gene match: 3. Germline values: CDR1 LGHNA, CDR2 YNFKEQ. The CDR3 loop is CASSPRTSGADTQYF. The CDR3 DNA sequence: TGTGCCAGCAGCCCCCGGACTAGCGGGGCAGATACGCAGTATTTT.

This clone was picked up many times. This chain links TRBV5-1 with TRBJ2-7; D not resolved. Trimming cost V 4 bases and J 8 bases, with 16 bases left between them. Germline-derived CDR1 and CDR2 are SGHRS and YFSETQ. This CDR3 has 13 residues. The CDR3 DNA is TGCGCCAGCAGCGAACCTCCCTTGGGCCAGCAGTACTTC. This codes for CASSEPPLGQQYF.

There are a few counts of this clone. One end of the junction does not line up with germline, which may come from a read error. The chain couples TRBV7-9 to TRBJ1-4, with 9 positions matching TRBD1. The germline V gene has CDR1 SEHNR and CDR2 FQNEAQ (reference sequence). The CDR3 totals 14 residues. DNA of the CDR3: TGTGCCAGCACCTTAACAGGGGGCGAGGGGAAACTGTTTTTT. This codes for CASTLTGGEGKLFF. The whole variable domain, filled in from reference TRBV7-9 and TRBJ1-4, reads DTGVSQNPRHKITKRGQNVTFRCDPISEHNRLYWYRQTLGQGPEFLTYFQNEAQLEKSRLLSDRFSAERPKGSFSTLEIQRTEQGDSAMYLCASTLTGGEGKLFFGSGTQLSVL.